This entry lists 27 T cell receptor beta chains sequenced from one sample in a study of Ad26.COV2.S vaccination and SARS-CoV-2 variants. Assay: immunoSEQ multiplex PCR; the TCRdb copy retains only in-frame clones and omits some. The table has 300,000 to 350,000 clones, approximately 87% seen once. This sample's treatment: 15 to 20 received Ad26.COV2.S at low or high dose, single or two shots; five or six received placebo; per-sample allocation not given. Specimens were obtained on day 63 following the first vaccine or placebo injection. The sample here was peripheral blood, taken in a trial of Ad26.COV2.S vaccine versus placebo. These receptors all stem from a person aged 18-60 years who received the Ad26.COV2.S COVID-19 vaccine or a placebo.

The chain is built from TRBV5-4 and TRBJ1-4, with 9 bases that match TRBD1. The germline V gene has CDR1 SGHNT and CDR2 YYREEE (reference sequence). The CDR3 has 14 residues. Germline trimming cut 4 bases from V and 5 bases from J; bases unmatched to any gene: 3. In DNA form, the CDR3 reads TGTGCCAGCAGCGGGGGGACAGGGAATGAAAAACTGTTTTTT. Protein sequence: CASSGGTGNEKLFF.

This rearrangement joins TRBV4-3 to TRBJ1-2; tentative D call: TRBD1 (6 bases). The CDR3 runs to 14 residues. Trimming shortened V by 2 bases and J by 7 bases, and 14 bases separated the two germline ends. The germline V gene encodes CDR1 LGHNA and CDR2 YSLEER. DNA of the CDR3: TGCGCCAGCAGCCAAACTACAGGGTCGAGTGGCTACACCTTC. Its translation is CASSQTTGSSGYTF.

J is TRBJ2-7 and V is TRBV7-2; 9 bases are shared with TRBD1. The CDR3 loop spans 15 amino acids. The germline gives CDR1 SGHTA, CDR2 FQGNSA. Trimming took 3 bases from V and 5 from J; bases not matched to a gene: 8. CDR3 protein: CASSFTPGQGNEQYF. CDR3 in DNA: TGTGCCAGCAGCTTCACGCCGGGACAGGGAAACGAGCAGTACTTC.

J is TRBJ1-4 and V is TRBV11-3, with a weak D call TRBD1 (5 bases). The germline V and J ends were trimmed by 10 bases and 7 bases, with 10 bases remaining between them. This CDR3 region has 11 residues. Per the germline V gene, CDR1 is SGHNT and CDR2 is YENEEA. The CDR3 nucleotides are TGTGCCACGGGGGAGGGTGAAAAACTGTTTTTT. Translation gives CATGEGEKLFF.

This clone was observed a single time. The chain uses TRBV19 and TRBJ1-1; D not resolved. Germline loops: CDR1 LNHDA, CDR2 SQIVND (reference sequence). The V end was cut by 5 bases, the J end by 0 bases, with 16 bases between. The CDR3 has 16 residues. CDR3 bases: TGTGCCAGTAGTGGTTCGCGGCTTATCATGAACACTGAAGCTTTCTTT. This translates into CASSGSRLIMNTEAFF.

The chain has TRBV7-9 and TRBJ2-7, with D possibly being TRBD2 (6 bases). V lost 5 bases, J lost 4 bases, and 18 bases lay in between. Germline loops: CDR1 SEHNR, CDR2 FQNEAQ (reference sequence). The CDR3 is 15 amino acids. CDR3 residues: CASSPFGGANYEQYF. The DNA for the CDR3 is TGTGCCAGCAGCCCTTTCGGGGGAGCGAATTACGAGCAGTACTTC.

This sequence joins TRBV15 and TRBJ2-7; weak D call: TRBD2 (5 bases). CDR3 length: 13 amino acids. CDR1 is LNHNV and CDR2 is YYDKDF in the germline V gene (reference sequence). Trimming stripped 0 bases from V and 5 bases from J, with 8 bases between. CDR3 region: CATSRDLRDEQYV. CDR3 DNA sequence: TGTGCCACCAGCAGAGATCTGAGGGACGAGCAGTACGTC.

The chain is built from TRBV27 and TRBJ1-5, with D unclear. CDR1 is MNHEY, CDR2 SMNVEV, per germline (reference sequence). The CDR3 totals 12 residues. V lost 2 bases and J lost 4, with 3 bases in between. CDR3 sequence reads: CASSLKNQPQHF. The CDR3 DNA sequence: TGTGCCAGCAGTTTAAAAAATCAGCCCCAGCATTTT.

V is TRBV11-2 and J is TRBJ1-3; D gene ambiguous. Germline CDR1 is SGHAT and CDR2 is FQNNGV. V gave up 3 bases and J gave up 2 bases, with 2 bases separating them. There are 12 residues in the CDR3. The chain's CDR3 is CASSFTGNTIYF. The CDR3 DNA reads TGTGCCAGCAGCTTTACTGGAAACACCATATATTTT.

The V call is TRBV11-2, the J call TRBJ1-1, with D unclear. Deletions cut 1 base from V and 5 bases from J, with 20 bases between. The V gene's germline CDR1 is SGHAT and CDR2 FQNNGV. This CDR3 contains 17 residues. The CDR3 DNA reads TGTGCCAGCAGCTTAGGGTCGTGGACTACCGGATCAACTGAAGCTTTCTTT. Residues: CASSLGSWTTGSTEAFF.

This chain links TRBV18 with TRBJ1-1, with D unresolved. The CDR3 consists of 14 residues. Per the germline V gene, CDR1 is KGHSH and CDR2 is LQKENI. V shed 3 bases and J shed 3 bases, with 11 bases lying between them. DNA of the CDR3: TGTGCCAGCTCACCGTCTCGGCCGGACACTGAAGCTTTCTTT. It specifies CASSPSRPDTEAFF. The full variable domain, with the rest looked up from reference TRBV18 and TRBJ1-1, is NAGVMQNPRHLVRRRGQEARLRCSPMKGHSHVYWYRQLPEEGLKFMVYLQKENIIDESGMPKERFSAEFPKEGPSILRIQQVVRGDSAAYFCASSPSRPDTEAFFGQGTRLTVV.

J is TRBJ2-5 and V is TRBV24-1; 9 bases align to TRBD1. The ends lost 4 bases at V and 0 bases at J; junction bases unmatched: 5. The germline V gene encodes CDR1 KGHDR and CDR2 SFDVKD. This CDR3 is built from 16 residues. As DNA, the CDR3 is TGTGCCACCAGTGAGGGGACAGGGACAAACCAAGAGACCCAGTACTTC. Translating gives CATSEGTGTNQETQYF.

The V call is TRBV5-1, the J call TRBJ2-1; D is undetermined. Trimming left V 0 bases short and J 0 bases short, with 10 bases between. Germline V gives CDR1 SGHRS, CDR2 YFSETQ. The length of the CDR3 is 16 residues. The chain's CDR3 is CASSLVAQPSYNEQFF. DNA for the CDR3: TGCGCCAGCAGCTTGGTGGCGCAACCCTCCTACAATGAGCAGTTCTTC. Drawing the rest from reference TRBV5-1 and TRBJ2-1, the complete variable domain is KAGVTQTPRYLIKTRGQQVTLSCSPISGHRSVSWYQQTPGQGLQFLFEYFSETQRNKGNFPGRFSGRQFSNSRSEMNVSTLELGDSALYLCASSLVAQPSYNEQFFGPGTRLTVL.

The chain recombines TRBV2 with TRBJ2-3; 8 bases fit TRBD1. Per the germline V gene, CDR1 is SNHLY and CDR2 is FYNNEI. CDR3 size: 14 residues. After removal of 6 bases from V and 5 bases from J, the junction contained 7 bases not matched to a gene. This chain's CDR3 is CASRLRTGRDTQYF. CDR3 coding DNA: TGTGCCAGCAGGCTCCGGACAGGGCGAGATACGCAGTATTTT.

The chain has TRBV28 and TRBJ1-6; D not resolved. CDR3 length: 14 amino acids. The germline gives CDR1 MDHEN, CDR2 SYDVKM. V shed 6 bases and J shed 5 bases, with 11 bases lying between them. The CDR3 DNA reads as TGTGCCAGCAGCTTGGGTATGAATAATTCACCCCTCCACTTT. Amino acid sequence: CASSLGMNNSPLHF.

V usage is TRBV19 and J usage is TRBJ2-2; 9 nucleotides match TRBD1. The CDR3 is 18 residues long. The germline CDR1 and CDR2 sequences are LNHDA and SQIVND (reference sequence). Germline trimming cut 6 bases from V and 7 bases from J; bases unmatched to any gene: 18. CDR3 loop: CASSLLGQGPRRGGELFF. The CDR3 DNA sequence: TGTGCCAGTAGCCTTCTGGGACAGGGCCCCCGAAGGGGCGGGGAGCTGTTTTTT.

V usage is TRBV7-2 and J usage is TRBJ2-1; D gene unclear. The CDR3 totals 11 residues. Trimming stripped 5 bases from V and 4 bases from J, with 3 bases between. Germline V gives CDR1 SGHTA, CDR2 FQGNSA. CDR3 in amino acids: CASSHYNEQFF. As DNA, the CDR3 is TGTGCCAGCAGCCATTACAATGAGCAGTTCTTC. The full variable domain, rest sourced from reference TRBV7-2 and TRBJ2-1, is GAGVSQSPSNKVTEKGKDVELRCDPISGHTALYWYRQSLGQGLEFLIYFQGNSAPDKSGLPSDRFSAERTGGSVSTLTIQRTQQEDSAVYLCASSHYNEQFFGPGTRLTVL.

V is TRBV6-1 and J is TRBJ1-6; the match to TRBD1 covers 12 bases. This CDR3 has 19 amino acids. From germline, CDR1 is MNHNS and CDR2 SASEGT. After removal of 2 bases from V and 1 base from J, the junction contained 6 bases not matched to a gene. The CDR3 nucleotides are TGTGCCAGCAGTGAAATGGGACAGGGGGCGGGGTCCTATAATTCACCCCTCCACTTT. This sequence encodes CASSEMGQGAGSYNSPLHF.

CDR3 amino acids: CAARRQAYNEQFF. The DNA of the CDR3 is TGTGCCGCACGGAGGCAGGCGTACAATGAGCAGTTCTTC. The chain employs TRBV27 and TRBJ2-1, with D possibly being TRBD2 (5 bases). The length of the CDR3 is 13 residues. The germline gives CDR1 MNHEY, CDR2 SMNVEV (reference sequence). Trimming stripped 11 bases from V and 4 bases from J, with 15 bases between.

The V gene is TRBV7-9, the J gene TRBJ1-3; D ambiguous. CDR3 size: 13 residues. The germline CDR1 and CDR2 sequences are SEHNR and FQNEAQ (reference sequence). Deletions cut 9 bases from V and 0 bases from J, with 9 bases between. CDR3 protein: CAREPASGNTIYF. The DNA for the CDR3 is TGTGCCAGGGAGCCGGCCTCTGGAAACACCATATATTTT.

Here the CDR3 reads CASSLPGVGSPLHF. The CDR3 nucleotides read TGTGCCAGCAGTTTACCAGGGGTCGGGTCACCCCTCCACTTT. The J gene is TRBJ1-6, the V gene TRBV27; weak D call: TRBD1 (6 bases). V lost 2 bases, J lost 10 bases, and 12 bases lay in between. The length of the CDR3 is 14 residues. In germline, CDR1 is MNHEY, CDR2 SMNVEV (reference sequence).

On this clone: The junction departs from the called germline gene at one end, perhaps through a read error. The V call is TRBV19, the J call TRBJ1-1, with D possibly being TRBD1 (6 bases). Looked up from germline, CDR1 is LNHDA and CDR2 is SQIVND (reference sequence). This CDR3 region has 14 residues. The CDR3 DNA follows: TGTGCCAGTAGCCCGGGTGGGGAGGGGGGCAAAAGGCTCTTT. Protein: CASSPGGEGGKRLF.

The DNA of the CDR3 is TGTGCCAGCAGTAGCGCTAGGGGACACGAGCAGTTCTTC. It encodes CASSSARGHEQFF. This rearrangement joins TRBV12-3 or TRBV12-4 to TRBJ2-1, with D perhaps matching TRBD1 (6 bases). This CDR3 comprises 13 residues. V was pared by 5 bases and J by 10 bases, with 15 bases between.

The chain carries TRBV2 and TRBJ1-2; D not certain. V was shortened by 2 bases and J by 8 bases, with 9 bases between the two germline ends. Germline V gene sequence: CDR1 SNHLY, CDR2 FYNNEI. The CDR3 is 12 residues long. CDR3 nucleotide sequence: TGTGCCAGCAGTGAAAGTATCGAGGGCTACACCTTC. This codes for CASSESIEGYTF.

The genes are TRBV7-9 and TRBJ1-4; D perhaps matches TRBD1 (6 bases). Germline V gene lookup returns CDR1 SEHNR and CDR2 FQNEAQ (reference sequence). Trimming pared 0 bases from V and 3 bases from J, leaving 17 bases between. This CDR3 spans 18 amino acids. Here the CDR3 DNA reads TGTGCCAGCAGCTTAGCTTGGGGAGACAGGCCTTCTAATGAAAAACTGTTTTTT. The encoded protein is CASSLAWGDRPSNEKLFF.

The J gene is TRBJ1-2, the V gene TRBV6-5; TRBD1 might be the D (6 bases). Germline V gives CDR1 MNHEY, CDR2 SVGAGI. Between the trimmed V and J ends, which lost 5 bases and 7 bases, there was a span of 14 bases. The CDR3 has 13 residues. This CDR3 is CASSKGGPGGYTF. The CDR3, as DNA: TGTGCCAGCAGTAAGGGGGGCCCCGGTGGCTACACCTTC.

The V call is TRBV10-2, the J call TRBJ1-3; TRBD1 is a possible D gene (5 bases). The CDR3 is 10 residues long. V shed 8 bases and J shed 8 bases, with 7 bases lying between them. The V gene's germline CDR1 is WSHSY and CDR2 SAAADI. CDR3 loop: CASGADTIYF. CDR3 coding DNA: TGCGCCAGCGGGGCTGACACCATATATTTT.